The next 23 T cell receptor beta chains were all read from a single sample in a study of cytomegalovirus exposure and HLA in healthy donors. PCR employed 60 Vbeta and 13 Jbeta primers. Some clones are missing from TCRdb's copy, which holds only in-frame ones; the method was immunoSEQ multiplex PCR. Among about 98,000 clones, more than 60% were seen once, and the ten largest hold over 2%. The sample comprised PBMCs. The source is a man between 45 and 60 years old in good health and CMV-seronegative.

This rearrangement joins TRBV7-2 to TRBJ2-1; the D is unclear. Germline-derived CDR1 and CDR2 are SGHTA and FQGNSA. This CDR3 comprises 13 residues. Trimming shortened V by 5 bases and J by 1 base, and 6 bases separated the two germline ends. The CDR3 sequence: CASSPPSYNEQFF. Written as DNA, the CDR3 is TGTGCCAGCAGCCCCCCATCCTACAATGAGCAGTTCTTC.

V and J are TRBV11-3 and TRBJ2-2; possibly TRBD1 for D (5 bases). The CDR3 is 15 amino acids. CDR1 is SGHNT, CDR2 YENEEA, per germline. Trimming removed 5 bases from V and 6 bases from J, with 16 bases in between. The CDR3 loop reads CASSLSRAQAGELFF. The DNA for the CDR3 is TGTGCCAGCAGCCTAAGCAGGGCTCAGGCCGGGGAGCTGTTTTTT.

The chain links TRBV29-1 to TRBJ2-5; 7 bases align to TRBD1. The end of the DNA fits TRBJ2-7 better, so the J call may be wrong. This CDR3 spans 11 amino acids. CDR1 and CDR2 (germline): SQVTM, ANQGSEA. The CDR3 region is CSVARGYEQYF. In DNA form, the CDR3 reads TGCAGCGTTGCCAGGGGGTACGAGCAGTACTTC.

The sample holds a few counts of this clone. V and J are TRBV7-9 and TRBJ1-1; D gene unclear. This CDR3 comprises 15 residues. Trimming left V 4 bases short and J 1 base short, with 13 bases between. Per germline, CDR1 SEHNR and CDR2 FQNEAQ (reference sequence). The CDR3 DNA sequence: TGTGCCAGCAGCTCCCGCGGGTCAGGGAACACTGAAGCTTTCTTT. Translating gives CASSSRGSGNTEAFF. The full variable domain, rest sourced from reference TRBV7-9 and TRBJ1-1, is DTGVSQNPRHKITKRGQNVTFRCDPISEHNRLYWYRQTLGQGPEFLTYFQNEAQLEKSRLLSDRFSAERPKGSFSTLEIQRTEQGDSAMYLCASSSRGSGNTEAFFGQGTRLTVV.

The rearrangement uses TRBV19 and TRBJ1-2; TRBD1 aligns across 9 bases. From germline, CDR1 is LNHDA and CDR2 SQIVND (reference sequence). The CDR3 is made up of 14 amino acids. V lost 5 bases, J lost 5 bases, and 6 bases stayed unmatched. As DNA, the CDR3 is TGTGCCAGTAGTTTGGGACAGGGAAATTATGGCTACACCTTC. Residues: CASSLGQGNYGYTF.

The rearrangement joins TRBV4-1 to TRBJ2-1; perhaps TRBD1 as D (6 bases). Germline lookup yields CDR1 MGHRA and CDR2 YSYEKL. CDR3 length: 14 amino acids. The V gene lost 4 bases and the J gene lost 11 bases, with 18 bases spanning the gap. The CDR3 DNA reads TGCGCCAGCAGCCTTGAGACAGGAGCCGCGAAGCAGTTCTTC. It translates to CASSLETGAAKQFF.

V usage is TRBV5-1 and J usage is TRBJ2-7, with D possibly TRBD2 on 5 matching bases. The CDR3 covers 12 residues. Per germline, CDR1 SGHRS and CDR2 YFSETQ. V lost 2 bases, J lost 8 bases, and 11 bases lay in between. CDR3 loop: CASSFSSDQQYF. The CDR3 coding sequence is TGCGCCAGCAGCTTCAGTAGCGACCAGCAGTACTTC.

The J gene is TRBJ2-7, the V gene TRBV14; 8 nucleotides line up with TRBD1. There are 17 residues in the CDR3. CDR1 and CDR2 (germline): SGHDN, FVKESK. J gave up 3 bases and V 0 bases, and 10 bases lay outside the gene matches. CDR3 nucleotide sequence: TGTGCCAGCAGCCAAGACCCCGGCCGACAGGGGATCTACGAGCAGTACTTC. Its translation: CASSQDPGRQGIYEQYF.

The chain couples TRBV15 to TRBJ2-1, with TRBD1 identical over 10 bases. CDR3 length: 14 amino acids. Germline values: CDR1 LNHNV, CDR2 YYDKDF (reference sequence). V shed 5 bases and J 9 bases; nucleotides not matched to a gene: 7. The CDR3 is CATSPGDRGGEQFF. CDR3 nucleotide sequence: TGTGCCACCAGCCCGGGGGACAGGGGAGGTGAGCAGTTCTTC.

The chain carries TRBV12-5 and TRBJ2-7; TRBD1 matches at 8 bases. With 4 bases clipped from V and 3 bases from J, the junction kept 8 bases outside the gene matches. The CDR3 loop spans 15 amino acids. CDR1 is LGHNT and CDR2 is FRNRAP in the germline V gene. CDR3 in amino acids: CASGSGQGNYYEQYF. For the CDR3, the DNA is TGTGCTAGTGGTTCCGGACAGGGCAATTACTACGAGCAGTACTTC. Together with reference TRBV12-5 and TRBJ2-7, the CDR3 gives the full variable domain: DARVTQTPRHKVTEMGQEVTMRCQPILGHNTVFWYRQTMMQGLELLAYFRNRAPLDDSGMPKDRFSAEMPDATLATLKIQPSEPRDSAVYFCASGSGQGNYYEQYFGPGTRLTVT.

The chain has TRBV18 and TRBJ2-7, with 9 bases fitting TRBD1. The CDR3 totals 14 residues. Trimming removed 3 bases from V and 5 bases from J; junction bases left unmatched: 5. Germline V gene lookup returns CDR1 KGHSH and CDR2 LQKENI. The CDR3: CASSPQQGAHEQYF. DNA of the CDR3: TGTGCCAGCTCACCCCAACAGGGGGCCCACGAGCAGTACTTC.

V is TRBV30 and J is TRBJ1-3; D is unresolved. The CDR3 is 12 residues long. Between the trimmed V and J ends, which lost 2 bases and 6 bases, there was a span of 8 bases. Germline CDR1 GTSNPN, CDR2 SVGIG (reference sequence). CDR3 sequence: CAWSNMLNTIYF. CDR3 bases: TGTGCCTGGAGTAACATGCTAAACACCATATATTTT.

The V call is TRBV7-8, the J call TRBJ2-5, with 9 positions matching TRBD2. The CDR3 length is 17 residues. The germline V gene has CDR1 SGHVS and CDR2 FQNEAQ. Unmatched junction bases numbered 14, after V lost 4 bases and J lost 5 bases. Here the CDR3 reads CASSSAPRAGGRETQYF. CDR3 nucleotide sequence: TGTGCCAGCAGCTCCGCTCCCCGAGCGGGGGGTAGGGAGACCCAGTACTTC.

This clone was detected once. The chain uses TRBV28 and TRBJ2-7, with a possible D match to TRBD1 (5 bases). The V end lost 7 bases, the J end lost 0 bases, and 16 bases lay between the germline ends. The CDR3 is 15 residues long. In germline, CDR1 is MDHEN, CDR2 SYDVKM. In DNA, the CDR3 is TGTGCCAGCACCGAAACAGGTGCCGTCTCCTACGAGCAGTACTTC. Translation: CASTETGAVSYEQYF.

This clone was seen just once. CDR3 amino acids: CASSFTGGRTNEKLFF. CDR3 in DNA: TGTGCCAGCAGTTTTACAGGGGGCAGAACTAATGAAAAACTGTTTTTT. The chain recombines TRBV28 with TRBJ1-4, with 9 bases identical to TRBD1. The CDR3 length is 16 residues. Germline loops: CDR1 MDHEN, CDR2 SYDVKM. The V gene end was trimmed by 3 bases and the J gene end by 1 base; junction bases not matched to a gene: 3.

Only a few counts were recorded for this clone. The rearrangement uses TRBV7-2 and TRBJ2-3; the D gene is possibly TRBD1 (5 bases). The CDR3 spans 14 residues. The V and J ends lost 5 bases and 6 bases respectively, with 15 bases between them. CDR1 and CDR2 (germline): SGHTA, FQGNSA. CDR3 bases: TGTGCCAGCAGCCCCGGACACAGCATGGATACGCAGTATTTT. It translates to CASSPGHSMDTQYF.

This rearrangement joins TRBV27 to TRBJ2-1; 12 bases fit TRBD2. The CDR3 has 15 residues. Germline CDR1 reads MNHEY; CDR2 reads SMNVEV (reference sequence). With 6 bases clipped from V and 7 bases from J, the junction kept 7 bases outside the gene matches. CDR3 in amino acids: CASRTLAGGQNEQFF. The CDR3 DNA sequence: TGTGCCAGCAGGACTCTAGCGGGAGGGCAGAATGAGCAGTTCTTC.

This clone was counted a few times. This chain uses TRBV28 with TRBJ2-7, with D perhaps matching TRBD2 (5 bases). The CDR3 extends over 14 amino acids. Germline V gene sequence: CDR1 MDHEN, CDR2 SYDVKM. Deletions cut 7 bases from V and 2 bases from J, with 15 bases between. The DNA for the CDR3 is TGTGCCAGCACCCCTCGGACTGCCACCTACGAGCAGTACTTC. It is translated as CASTPRTATYEQYF.

The genes are TRBV28 and TRBJ1-1; possibly TRBD1 for D (6 bases). The CDR3 runs to 14 residues. V dropped 3 bases and J dropped 2 bases, with 10 bases sitting between them. Germline V lookup: CDR1 MDHEN, CDR2 SYDVKM. The CDR3 DNA reads TGTGCCAGCAGTTTGCAGGGGCGTAACACTGAAGCTTTCTTT. Amino acids: CASSLQGRNTEAFF.

This clone was observed a single time. The chain is built from TRBV28 and TRBJ1-6; possible D gene TRBD1, 6 bases. V was trimmed by 6 bases and J by 9 bases, leaving 15 bases between them. Germline loops: CDR1 MDHEN, CDR2 SYDVKM. There are 14 residues in the CDR3. CDR3 sequence reads: CASRNGLGGSPLHF. In nucleotides, the CDR3 is TGTGCCAGCAGAAACGGCTTAGGGGGTTCACCCCTCCACTTT.

A few counts support this clone. The rearrangement joins TRBV2 to TRBJ2-1; a weak D match, TRBD2 (6 bases). The CDR3 loop spans 16 amino acids. The V end lost 6 bases, the J end lost 4 bases, and 19 bases lay between the germline ends. Germline V lookup: CDR1 SNHLY, CDR2 FYNNEI. CDR3 in DNA: TGTGCCAGCAGCGACCTAGCGCCGGCTGGTTACAATGAGCAGTTCTTC. Translation gives CASSDLAPAGYNEQFF.

On this clone itself: Mismatch with germline at one junction end may stem from a read error. This chain links TRBV7-9 with TRBJ2-7; D uncertain. Germline CDR1 reads SEHNR; CDR2 reads FQNEAQ (reference sequence). This CDR3 has 15 amino acids. The CDR3 region is CSSSLLAYSSYEQYF. The CDR3 DNA reads as TGTTCCAGCAGCTTATTGGCATACAGCTCCTACGAGCAGTACTTC.

The chain has TRBV6-5 and TRBJ2-7, with a possible D match to TRBD1 (5 bases). The V gene lost 6 bases and the J gene lost 4 bases, with 13 bases spanning the gap. Germline CDR1 MNHEY, CDR2 SVGAGI. The CDR3 consists of 13 residues. CDR3 residues: CASRPPTAYEQYF. CDR3 nucleotide sequence: TGTGCCAGCAGACCGCCGACAGCGTACGAGCAGTACTTC.